Listed below are T cell receptor beta chains from one sample, sequenced in a study of T-cell reconstitution after alpha-beta-depleted transplantation in children. TCRdb independently ran MiXCR on the PCR reads; one entry per CDR3 protein. Of approximately 510,000 distinct CDR3 sequences listed, around 18% are singletons. The source was PBMCs from the stem cell graft donor, collected from the stem cell graft. These receptors originate from a human donor who donated a stem cell graft to a child with acute lymphoblastic leukemia. Each CDR3 is given with its conserved first and last residue. The order of the fields is V gene, D gene, J gene, clone size, CDR3 DNA, CDR3 protein. The D gene is left open where the match is weak. The size field is filled for only some rows; it gives once, few, many or a size class.

TRBV7-9	.	TRBJ1-5	.	TGTGCCAGCAGCTTCGCCGACAGCTACAATCAGCCCCAGCATTTT	CASSFADSYNQPQHF
TRBV2	TRBD2	TRBJ2-1	.	TGTGCCAGCAGTGATAGACTAGCGGGAGTCGCAGCCCGGTTCTTC	CASSDRLAGVAARFF
TRBV20-1	TRBD2	TRBJ2-5	.	TGCAGTGCTAGGATGACTAGCGGGAGCGAAGAGACCCAGTACTTC	CSARMTSGSEETQYF
TRBV4-2	.	TRBJ1-2	.	TGTGCCAGCAGCCAAGTACAGGGCCTGACTAACTATGGCTACACCTTC	CASSQVQGLTNYGYTF
TRBV9	.	TRBJ1-1	.	TGTGCCAGCAGCGCGGACTTAACCATGAACACTGAAGCTTTCTTT	CASSADLTMNTEAFF
TRBV9	TRBD2	TRBJ2-2	.	TGTGCCAGCAGCGGCCCAGGGCGGGAGTACACCGGGGAGCTGTTTTTT	CASSGPGREYTGELFF
TRBV27	.	TRBJ2-1	.	TGTGCCAGCAGCTGTCTTACTAGCTGGAGTAACCATGAGCAGTTCTTC	CASSCLTSWSNHEQFF
TRBV10-3	.	TRBJ2-3	once	TGTGCCATCTGTGAGTCGACTATCCTCACAGATACGCAGTATTTT	CAICESTILTDTQYF
TRBV2	.	TRBJ2-3	.	TGTGCCAGCAGTGAAGTAGCGAACACAGATACGCAGTATTTT	CASSEVANTDTQYF
TRBV4-2	.	TRBJ1-2	few	TGTGCCAGCAGCCAAGAAGTTGGACATAGCTATGGCTACACCTTC	CASSQEVGHSYGYTF
TRBV4-1	TRBD1	TRBJ1-4	few	TGCGCCAGCAGCCAGTGGGTAGGGGACAGGTTCACGCAGTTTTTT	CASSQWVGDRFTQFF
TRBV5-4	.	TRBJ2-7	.	TGTGCCGGAGGAACAGCCTACGAGCAGTACTTC	CAGGTAYEQYF
TRBV6-1	.	TRBJ2-1	.	TGTGCCAGCAGTGAGGTGCGGAATGAGCAGTTCTTC	CASSEVRNEQFF
TRBV19	.	TRBJ2-1	few	TGTGCCAGTAGGCAGGGGCCCCCTAATGAGCAGTTCTTC	CASRQGPPNEQFF
TRBV5-1	.	TRBJ1-1	.	TGCGCCAGCACCTCTCCCCGGGACACTGAAGCTTTCTTT	CASTSPRDTEAFF
TRBV10-2	TRBD1	TRBJ2-2	.	TGCGCCAGCAGTGAAAGACAGGGCCGAACCACCCACTCCGATGGGGAGCTGTTTTTT	CASSERQGRTTHSDGELFF
TRBV9	TRBD1	TRBJ2-7	few	TGTGCCAGCAGAGACAGGGTAACCCACGAGCAGTACTTC	CASRDRVTHEQYF
TRBV7-2	.	TRBJ2-7	few	TGTGCCAGCAGCTTATCGTCCCCTACCTACGAGCAGTACTTC	CASSLSSPTYEQYF
TRBV7-9	.	TRBJ1-1	few	TGTGCCAGCAGCTCCTCTGGTCTTGGGACTGAAGCTTTCTTT	CASSSSGLGTEAFF
TRBV6-1	TRBD2	TRBJ2-2	few	TGTGCCAGCAGTGTGGGGCTAGCGGGACTCGGGGAGCTGTTTTTT	CASSVGLAGLGELFF
TRBV29-1	TRBD1	TRBJ2-1	few	TGCAGCGTGGGGGACAGGGGCAGTCCGGGGGGTGAGCAGTTCTTC	CSVGDRGSPGGEQFF
TRBV7-9	.	TRBJ2-7	.	TGTGCCAGCAGAGGTTGGACAGACTACGAGCAGTACTTC	CASRGWTDYEQYF
TRBV14	TRBD1	TRBJ2-6	few	TGTGCCAGCACCCCGGGACAGGGGCTCTCTGGGGCCAACGTCCTGACTTTC	CASTPGQGLSGANVLTF
TRBV14	.	TRBJ2-5	few	TGTGCCAGCAGCGCCCAGTACCAAGAGACCCAGTACTTC	CASSAQYQETQYF
TRBV12-3/TRBV12-4	.	TRBJ1-4	.	TGTGCCAGCAGGTCTCAGGACGGGGAGGAAAAACTGTTTTTT	CASRSQDGEEKLFF
TRBV5-1	.	TRBJ1-1	.	TGCGCCAGCAGCGTCCTCGGAGAGAACACTGAAGCTTTCTTT	CASSVLGENTEAFF
TRBV5-1	TRBD1	TRBJ1-3	few	TGCGCCAGCAGCTTCTCCGGGACAGGGGACGGAAACACCATATATTTT	CASSFSGTGDGNTIYF
TRBV5-1	TRBD1	TRBJ1-4	.	TGCGCCAGCAGCTTAACCGGGACAGATCCTAATGAAAAACTGTTTTTT	CASSLTGTDPNEKLFF
TRBV7-9	TRBD2	TRBJ2-7	.	TGTGCCAGCAGCTCCCTGTCGGCGGGAGATATCCCCTACGAGCAGTACTTC	CASSSLSAGDIPYEQYF
TRBV6-1	.	TRBJ2-3	few	TGTGCCAGCGGTGCCCGATCAAGCCCCACAGATACGCAGTATTTT	CASGARSSPTDTQYF
TRBV5-5	.	TRBJ2-7	few	TGTGCCAGCAGCCCCAAGGGAAATTACGAGCAGTACTTC	CASSPKGNYEQYF
TRBV10-3	TRBD2	TRBJ2-7	few	TGTGCCATCAGTGGAGGTAGCGGGAGATCCTACGAGCAGTACTTC	CAISGGSGRSYEQYF
TRBV6-4	TRBD1	TRBJ2-1	many	TGTGCCAGCAGTGATTTGGCAGGGGGAAACAATGAGCAGTTCTTC	CASSDLAGGNNEQFF
TRBV7-6	TRBD1	TRBJ2-5	.	TGTGCCAGCAGCTTAGTTCCGGGGCAGGGACAGGACCTCCAAGAGACCCAGTACTTC	CASSLVPGQGQDLQETQYF
TRBV27	.	TRBJ2-3	.	TGTGCCAGCAGTTTGGGTAGCGGTCCCTTCACAGATACGCAGTATTTT	CASSLGSGPFTDTQYF
TRBV5-1	.	TRBJ2-7	few	TGCGCCAGCAGCTTTGAAAAGGGTTACGAGCAGTACTTC	CASSFEKGYEQYF
TRBV10-3	.	TRBJ2-1	few	TGTGCCATCAAGGAGTTCGGCTCCTACAATGAGCAGTTCTTC	CAIKEFGSYNEQFF
TRBV28	.	TRBJ1-2	few	TGTGCCAGCAGTTTAATGTTGGGGCAAGGCTACACCTTC	CASSLMLGQGYTF
TRBV6-5	TRBD1	TRBJ1-5	.	TGTGCCAGCAGTTATACAGGGGATAGCAATCAGCCCCAGCATTTT	CASSYTGDSNQPQHF
TRBV2	TRBD2	TRBJ2-1	.	TGTGCCAGCAGTGAAGCCAAGGCGGGAGGGTGTGAGCAGTTCTTC	CASSEAKAGGCEQFF
TRBV11-2	TRBD2	TRBJ2-2	.	TGTGCCAGCAAGCTAGCGGGAGTTTTGAACACCGGGGAGCTGTTTTTT	CASKLAGVLNTGELFF
TRBV24-1	TRBD1	TRBJ2-5	few	TGTGCCACCAGTGATACCAACAGGGGCGAGACCCAGTACTTC	CATSDTNRGETQYF